This T cell receptor (beta chain) was recorded in a study of blood T cells in healthy people across ages. Per germline, CDR1 KGHSH and CDR2 LQKENI. The CDR3 sequence is 14 residues long. Together with a sample-barcoded 5' primer, a J-beta primer mix was included in a second PCR lasting about 7 to 11 cycles. Every molecule of cDNA carried a tag from a template-switch adaptor with 12 random nucleotides. TCRdb redid the calling of the 5' RACE reads with MiXCR, one entry per CDR3 protein. This table holds some 920,000 distinct CDR3 sequences, roughly 51% found once. Study findings and constraints: The unknown donor CMV status may have confounded expanded clonotype changes. As naive T cell percentage varied, TCR beta diversity correlated strongly with it. Diversity estimated from one million T cells was considered an underestimate.

Worth noting for this clonotype: Antigen unknown.

The genes are TRBV18 and TRBJ2-5; TRBD1 matches 7 bases. The better agreement between TRBJ2-7 and the DNA end casts doubt on the J call. Sequencing used blood. The TCR sequence derives from a woman in her sixties or seventies in good health. CDR3 region: CASSASGTANEQYF. The CDR3 DNA is TGTGCCAGCTCAGCCTCCGGGACAGCTAACGAGCAGTACTTC.